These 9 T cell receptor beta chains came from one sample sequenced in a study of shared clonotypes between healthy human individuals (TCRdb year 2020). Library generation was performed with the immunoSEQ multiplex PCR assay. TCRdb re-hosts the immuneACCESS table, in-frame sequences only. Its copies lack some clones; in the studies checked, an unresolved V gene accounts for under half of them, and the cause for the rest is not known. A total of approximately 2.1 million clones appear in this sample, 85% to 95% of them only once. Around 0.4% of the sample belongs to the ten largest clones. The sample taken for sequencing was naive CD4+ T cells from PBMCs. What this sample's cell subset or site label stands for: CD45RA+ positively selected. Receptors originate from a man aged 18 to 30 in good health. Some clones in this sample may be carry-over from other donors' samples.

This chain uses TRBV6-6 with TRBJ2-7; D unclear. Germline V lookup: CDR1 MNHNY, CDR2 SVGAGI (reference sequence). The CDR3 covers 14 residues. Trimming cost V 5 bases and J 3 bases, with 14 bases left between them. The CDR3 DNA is TGTGCCAGCAGTGTTACTCTTTTCCACTACGAGCAGTACTTC. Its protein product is CASSVTLFHYEQYF.

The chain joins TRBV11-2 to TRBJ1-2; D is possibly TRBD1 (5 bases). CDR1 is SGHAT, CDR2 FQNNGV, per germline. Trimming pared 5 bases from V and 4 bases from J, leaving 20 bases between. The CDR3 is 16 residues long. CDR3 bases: TGTGCCAGCAGCCTCTCCTCGCTAGGGGCCGCCTATGGCTACACCTTC. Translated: CASSLSSLGAAYGYTF.

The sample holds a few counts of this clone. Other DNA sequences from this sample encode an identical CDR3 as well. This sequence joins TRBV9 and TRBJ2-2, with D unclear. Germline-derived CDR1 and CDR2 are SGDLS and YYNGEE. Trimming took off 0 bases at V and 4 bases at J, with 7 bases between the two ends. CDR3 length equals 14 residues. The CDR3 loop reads CASSVVGVTGELFF. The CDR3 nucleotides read TGTGCCAGCAGCGTAGTTGGGGTCACCGGGGAGCTGTTTTTT.

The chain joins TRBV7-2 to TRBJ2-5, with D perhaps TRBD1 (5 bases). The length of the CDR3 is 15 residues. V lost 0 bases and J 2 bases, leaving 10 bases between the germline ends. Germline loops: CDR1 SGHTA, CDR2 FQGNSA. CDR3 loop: CASSLAGPPQETQYF. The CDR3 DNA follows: TGTGCCAGCAGCTTAGCGGGGCCACCTCAAGAGACCCAGTACTTC.

In nucleotides, the CDR3 is TGTGCCAGCAGCAAAGGAGGTTCAGGGACAGACAACCTCTACGAGCAGTACTTC. Translating gives CASSKGGSGTDNLYEQYF. The chain couples TRBV21-1 to TRBJ2-7; TRBD1 is the table's D call, not checked against the DNA. TRBV21-1 is noted as a pseudogene. CDR3 length: 18 residues.

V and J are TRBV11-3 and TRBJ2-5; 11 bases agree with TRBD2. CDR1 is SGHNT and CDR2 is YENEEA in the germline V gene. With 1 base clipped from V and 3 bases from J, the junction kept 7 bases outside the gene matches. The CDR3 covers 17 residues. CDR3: CASSLGVSGRAEETQYF. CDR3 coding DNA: TGTGCCAGCAGCTTAGGTGTTAGCGGGAGGGCCGAAGAGACCCAGTACTTC.

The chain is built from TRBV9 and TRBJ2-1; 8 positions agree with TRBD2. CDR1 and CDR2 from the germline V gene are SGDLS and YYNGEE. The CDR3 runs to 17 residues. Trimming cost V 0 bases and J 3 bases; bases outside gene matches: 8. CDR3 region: CASSVGMAGGLYNEQFF. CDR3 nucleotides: TGTGCCAGCAGCGTAGGAATGGCGGGAGGCCTCTACAATGAGCAGTTCTTC.

The CDR3 DNA reads as TGTGCCAGCAGCCCCGATCCCCGGGAGCTGTTTTTT. It is translated as CASSPDPRELFF. The chain recombines TRBV9 with TRBJ2-2; no definite D call. Germline assignment: CDR1 SGDLS and CDR2 YYNGEE. The CDR3 has 12 amino acids. V gave up 4 bases and J gave up 9 bases, with 10 bases separating them.

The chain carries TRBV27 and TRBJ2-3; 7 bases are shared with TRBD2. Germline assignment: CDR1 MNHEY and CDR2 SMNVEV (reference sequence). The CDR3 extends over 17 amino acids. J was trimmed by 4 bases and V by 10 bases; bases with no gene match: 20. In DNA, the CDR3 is TGTGCCAACCGGGGCATATGGGGGGAGGGAGTTGCAGATACGCAGTATTTT. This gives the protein CANRGIWGEGVADTQYF.